These 11 T cell receptor beta chains were sequenced from one sample in a study of T cell changes during pregnancy in multiple sclerosis. Measured with immunoSEQ multiplex PCR; TCRdb has only the in-frame clones, and not every one. The data contain tens of thousands of clones, about 94% of them singletons. The specimen comprised peripheral blood, sampled in the third trimester of pregnancy. Receptors originate from a female donor in good health, enrolled as a control in a pregnancy study.

The sample holds one count of this clone. The V gene is TRBV19, the J gene TRBJ1-5; D is possibly TRBD1 (6 bases). The germline gives CDR1 LNHDA, CDR2 SQIVND (reference sequence). The V gene lost 4 bases and the J gene lost 3 bases, with 13 bases spanning the gap. This CDR3 comprises 15 residues. This CDR3 is CASSRQEAYNQPQHF. CDR3 nucleotides: TGTGCCAGTAGTAGACAGGAGGCCTACAATCAGCCCCAGCATTTT. The full variable domain, rest sourced from reference TRBV19 and TRBJ1-5, is DGGITQSPKYLFRKEGQNVTLSCEQNLNHDAMYWYRQDPGQGLRLIYYSQIVNDFQKGDIAEGYSVSREKKESFPLTVTSAQKNPTAFYLCASSRQEAYNQPQHFGDGTRLSIL.

The chain uses TRBV5-1 and TRBJ2-5, with D maybe TRBD2 (6 bases). The germline V gene encodes CDR1 SGHRS and CDR2 YFSETQ. The CDR3 runs to 16 residues. V was pared by 1 base and J by 3 bases, with 16 bases between. This chain's CDR3 is CASSLQTLASKETQYF. The CDR3 nucleotides are TGCGCCAGCAGCTTGCAGACACTAGCTTCTAAAGAGACCCAGTACTTC.

In this sample, this clone turned up once. The rearrangement links TRBV27 to TRBJ1-2, with TRBD1 identical over 12 bases. CDR1 and CDR2 from the germline V gene are MNHEY and SMNVEV (reference sequence). The length of the CDR3 is 18 residues. Germline trimming cut 4 bases from V and 9 bases from J; bases unmatched to any gene: 18. The CDR3, as DNA: TGTGCCAGCAGTTACTATCCACCCGGGACAGGGGGCGAAGGGAGCTACACCTTC. This gives the protein CASSYYPPGTGGEGSYTF.

Comments on this clone: Additional DNA sequences in this sample encode the identical CDR3. The rearrangement links TRBV28 to TRBJ2-2, with a weak D call TRBD2 (6 bases). This CDR3 is 14 amino acids long. Germline CDR1 is MDHEN and CDR2 is SYDVKM. Deletions cut 3 bases from V and 3 bases from J, with 8 bases between. CDR3 in DNA: TGTGCCAGCAGTTTGGGCGGGGACACCGGGGAGCTGTTTTTT. It codes for CASSLGGDTGELFF.

This clone showed up just once. V gene TRBV7-6 combines with J gene TRBJ1-1; D unclear. Germline V lookup: CDR1 SGHVS, CDR2 FNYEAQ. V lost 4 bases and J lost 1, with 7 bases in between. CDR3 length: 13 amino acids. The chain's CDR3 is CASSSEQNTEAFF. CDR3 DNA: TGTGCCAGCAGCTCGGAGCAGAACACTGAAGCTTTCTTT.

This clone was detected only once. The chain carries TRBV5-4 and TRBJ2-3; TRBD2 agrees at 8 bases. The germline CDR1 and CDR2 sequences are SGHNT and YYREEE (reference sequence). Germline trimming cut 2 bases from V and 4 bases from J; bases unmatched to any gene: 0. CDR3 size: 13 residues. CDR3 DNA: TGTGCCAGCAGCTTAGCGGGGGCAGATACGCAGTATTTT. It yields the protein CASSLAGADTQYF.

The CDR3 here is CASSLRDTGEAFF. The CDR3 DNA reads as TGTGCCAGTAGCCTCCGGGACACCGGTGAGGCTTTCTTT. V usage is TRBV19 and J usage is TRBJ1-1, with D possibly matching TRBD1 (6 bases). This CDR3 region has 13 residues. Per the germline V gene, CDR1 is LNHDA and CDR2 is SQIVND (reference sequence). V lost 6 bases to trimming and J lost 11 bases, with 19 bases between them.

The chain joins TRBV7-3 to TRBJ2-1; 7 bases fit TRBD1. V shed 3 bases, J shed 0 bases, and the junction held 2 bases outside the gene matches. CDR1 and CDR2 (germline): SGHTA, FQGTGA. The CDR3 length is 15 residues. CDR3: CASSFWDSSYNEQFF. CDR3 nucleotide sequence: TGTGCCAGCAGCTTTTGGGACAGCTCCTACAATGAGCAGTTCTTC.

This chain connects TRBV5-5 to TRBJ2-7, with no clear D. There are 14 residues in the CDR3. CDR1 is SGHKS and CDR2 is YYEKEE in the germline V gene (reference sequence). The germline V and J ends were trimmed by 4 bases and 0 bases, with 11 bases remaining between them. In nucleotides, the CDR3 is TGTGCCAGCAGCAACTCCCTTGCCTCCTACGAGCAGTACTTC. Protein product: CASSNSLASYEQYF. Full variable domain (rest looked up from reference TRBV5-5 and TRBJ2-7): DAGVTQSPTHLIKTRGQQVTLRCSPISGHKSVSWYQQVLGQGPQFIFQYYEKEERGRGNFPDRFSARQFPNYSSELNVNALLLGDSALYLCASSNSLASYEQYFGPGTRLTVT.

V gene TRBV7-9 combines with J gene TRBJ2-7, with D unclear. Germline V gives CDR1 SEHNR, CDR2 FQNEAQ (reference sequence). CDR3 size: 12 residues. V lost 2 bases, J lost 6 bases, and 8 bases lay in between. CDR3 sequence: CASSLNSGEQYF. The CDR3 bases are TGTGCCAGCAGCTTAAATTCCGGCGAGCAGTACTTC.

The chain couples TRBV11-2 to TRBJ2-5; TRBD2 matches 15 bases. This CDR3 is built from 16 residues. The J segment lost 2 bases and the V segment lost 5 bases, leaving 3 bases of the junction unmatched. Germline-derived CDR1 and CDR2 are SGHAT and FQNNGV. Here the CDR3 DNA reads TGTGCCAGCAGCGCAGGACTAGCGGGAGGGCAAGAGACCCAGTACTTC. It yields the protein CASSAGLAGGQETQYF.